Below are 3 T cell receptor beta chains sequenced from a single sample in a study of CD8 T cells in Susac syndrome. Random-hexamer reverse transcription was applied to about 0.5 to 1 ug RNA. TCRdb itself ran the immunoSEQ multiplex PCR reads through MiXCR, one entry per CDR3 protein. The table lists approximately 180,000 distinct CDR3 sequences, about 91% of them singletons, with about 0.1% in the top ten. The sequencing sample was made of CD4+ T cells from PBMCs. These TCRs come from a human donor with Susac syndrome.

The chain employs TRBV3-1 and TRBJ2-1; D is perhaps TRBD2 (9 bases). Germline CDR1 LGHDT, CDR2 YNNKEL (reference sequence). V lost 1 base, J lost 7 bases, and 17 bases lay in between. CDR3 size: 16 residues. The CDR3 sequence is CASSQGIAGDRNEQFF. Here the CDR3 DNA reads TGTGCCAGCAGCCAAGGAATAGCGGGGGACAGGAATGAGCAGTTCTTC.

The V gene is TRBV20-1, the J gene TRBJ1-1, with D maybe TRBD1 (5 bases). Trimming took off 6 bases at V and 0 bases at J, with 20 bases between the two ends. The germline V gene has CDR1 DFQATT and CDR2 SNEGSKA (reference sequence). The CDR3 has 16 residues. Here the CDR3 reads CSALNGGGPMNTEAFF. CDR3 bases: TGCAGTGCCCTCAACGGCGGGGGACCCATGAACACTGAAGCTTTCTTT.

CDR3 amino acids: CASSQPGRTNTGELFF. The CDR3 nucleotides read TGTGCCAGCAGCCAACCGGGACGGACAAACACCGGGGAGCTGTTTTTT. This rearrangement joins TRBV3-1 to TRBJ2-2, with D perhaps given as TRBD1 or TRBD2 (5 bases each). V lost 2 bases and J lost 2, with 12 bases in between. CDR1 is LGHDT, CDR2 YNNKEL, per germline (reference sequence). The CDR3 runs 16 residues.